The source of this T cell receptor beta chain is a study of blood T cell repertoires in COVID-19. Study overall: Collection of acute and convalescent COVID-19 samples took place in the United States, Italy and Spain. T cells, B-cell-depleted T cells, or PBMCs provided the cDNA or gDNA that served as material.

Methods used by the authors: Amplification of reference gene primers was used by the study to estimate nucleated cell counts. The assay was immunoSEQ multiplex PCR, and TCRdb's table has in-frame clones only and misses some. D and trimming come from the DNA, and the V and J calls and clone size come from that table. The sample has about 190,000 clones, about 88% seen once. J lost 4 bases, V lost 4 bases, and 7 bases had no gene match. CDR1 and CDR2 (germline): LNHDA, SQIVND (reference sequence). The CDR3 length is 15 residues. This receptor was taken from a woman in her thirties or forties who had recovered from COVID-19. The gene calls are TRBV19 and TRBJ1-5, with 7 bases aligning to TRBD1. Sequencing was carried out using peripheral blood. CDR3 loop: CASSNSGQRNQPQHF. The CDR3 DNA follows: TGTGCCAGTAGTAATTCGGGACAGCGTAATCAGCCCCAGCATTTT.